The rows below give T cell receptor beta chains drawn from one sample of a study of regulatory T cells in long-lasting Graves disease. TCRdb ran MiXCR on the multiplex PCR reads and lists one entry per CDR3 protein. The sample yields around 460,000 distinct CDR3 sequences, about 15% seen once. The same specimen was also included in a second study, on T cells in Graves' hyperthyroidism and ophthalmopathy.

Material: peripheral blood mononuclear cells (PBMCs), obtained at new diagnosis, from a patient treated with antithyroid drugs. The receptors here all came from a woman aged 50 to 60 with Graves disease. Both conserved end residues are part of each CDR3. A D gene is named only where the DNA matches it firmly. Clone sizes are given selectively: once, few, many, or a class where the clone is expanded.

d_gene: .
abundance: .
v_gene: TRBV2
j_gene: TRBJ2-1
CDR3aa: CASTRLGGGVDEQFF
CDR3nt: TGTGCCAGCACCCGACTAGGCGGTGGGGTTGATGAGCAGTTCTTC

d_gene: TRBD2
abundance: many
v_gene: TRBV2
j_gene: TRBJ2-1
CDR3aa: CASRIGEGPNEQFF
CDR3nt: TGTGCCAGCAGAATTGGGGAGGGCCCCAATGAGCAGTTCTTC

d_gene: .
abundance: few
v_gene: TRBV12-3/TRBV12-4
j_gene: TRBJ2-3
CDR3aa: CASSREGTQYF
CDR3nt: TGTGCCAGCAGTCGGGAAGGGACGCAGTATTTT

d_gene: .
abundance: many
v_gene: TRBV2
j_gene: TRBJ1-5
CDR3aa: CASSAGAPSSNQPQHF
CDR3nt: TGTGCCAGCAGTGCAGGAGCCCCAAGTAGCAATCAGCCCCAGCATTTT

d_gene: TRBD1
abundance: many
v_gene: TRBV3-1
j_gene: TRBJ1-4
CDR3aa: CASSIGQGGEKLFF
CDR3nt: TGTGCCAGCAGCATTGGACAGGGGGGCGAAAAACTGTTTTTT

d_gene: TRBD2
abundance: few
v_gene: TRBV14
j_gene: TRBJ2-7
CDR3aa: CASSQGLAGGVYEQYF
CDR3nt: TGTGCCAGCAGCCAAGGACTAGCGGGAGGTGTCTACGAGCAGTACTTC

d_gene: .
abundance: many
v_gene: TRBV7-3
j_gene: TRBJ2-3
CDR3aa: CASSSSGTDTQYF
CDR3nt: TGTGCCAGCAGCTCTAGCGGCACAGATACGCAGTATTTT

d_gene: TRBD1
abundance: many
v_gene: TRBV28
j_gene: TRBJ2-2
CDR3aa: CASSLYSGGLGELFF
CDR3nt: TGTGCCAGCAGTTTATATTCAGGGGGCCTCGGGGAGCTGTTTTTT

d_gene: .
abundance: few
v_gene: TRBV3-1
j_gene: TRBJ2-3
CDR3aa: CASSQAGPGTQYF
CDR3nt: TGTGCCAGCAGCCAAGCGGGGCCGGGTACGCAGTATTTT

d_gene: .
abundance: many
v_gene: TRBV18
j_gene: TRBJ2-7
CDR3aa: CASSPAGDWYEQYF
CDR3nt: TGTGCCAGCTCACCAGCAGGGGATTGGTACGAGCAGTACTTC

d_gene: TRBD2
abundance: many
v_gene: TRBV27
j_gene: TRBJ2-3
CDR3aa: CASRTSGRGTDTQYF
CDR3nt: TGTGCCAGCAGGACTAGCGGGAGGGGCACAGATACGCAGTATTTT

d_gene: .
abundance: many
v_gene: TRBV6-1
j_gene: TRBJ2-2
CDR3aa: CASSPNRANTGELFF
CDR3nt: TGTGCCAGCAGCCCTAACAGGGCTAACACCGGGGAGCTGTTTTTT

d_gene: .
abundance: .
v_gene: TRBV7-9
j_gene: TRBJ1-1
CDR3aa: CASSLGRAGETEAFF
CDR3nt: TGTGCCAGCAGCTTAGGACGTGCAGGGGAGACTGAAGCTTTCTTT

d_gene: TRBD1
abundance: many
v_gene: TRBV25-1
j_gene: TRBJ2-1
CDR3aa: CASSVATGTNINEQFF
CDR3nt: TGTGCCAGCAGCGTAGCGACAGGGACAAATATTAATGAGCAGTTCTTC

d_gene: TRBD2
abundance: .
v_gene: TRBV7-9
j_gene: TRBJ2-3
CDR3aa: CASSPTSGRARGTQYF
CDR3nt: TGTGCCAGCAGCCCTACTAGCGGGAGGGCCAGGGGTACGCAGTATTTT

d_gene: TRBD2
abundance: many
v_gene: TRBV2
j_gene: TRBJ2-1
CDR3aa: CASRGPPGLAGRLTLF
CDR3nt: TGTGCCAGCAGGGGTCCCCCGGGACTAGCGGGACGCCTAACCCTCTTC

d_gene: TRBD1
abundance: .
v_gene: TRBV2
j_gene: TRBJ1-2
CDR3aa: CASGQDNYGYTF
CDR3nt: TGTGCCAGCGGACAGGATAACTATGGCTACACCTTC

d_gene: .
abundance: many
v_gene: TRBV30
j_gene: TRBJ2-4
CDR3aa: CAWSPGPKNIQYF
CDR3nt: TGTGCCTGGAGCCCGGGACCCAAAAACATTCAGTACTTC

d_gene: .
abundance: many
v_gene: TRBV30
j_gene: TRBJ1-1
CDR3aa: CAWRKNRDPWVTEAFF
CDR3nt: TGTGCCTGGAGGAAGAACCGGGACCCGTGGGTCACTGAAGCTTTCTTT

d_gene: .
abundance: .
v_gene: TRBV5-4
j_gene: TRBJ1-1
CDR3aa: CASSLAGGGPHTEAFF
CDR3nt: TGTGCCAGCAGCTTGGCTGGAGGAGGGCCCCACACTGAAGCTTTCTTT

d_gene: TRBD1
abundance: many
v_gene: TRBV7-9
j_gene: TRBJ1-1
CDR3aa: CASSSGQGNTEAFF
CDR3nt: TGTGCCAGCAGCTCGGGACAGGGGAACACTGAAGCTTTCTTT

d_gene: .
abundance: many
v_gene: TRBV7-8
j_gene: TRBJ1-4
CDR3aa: CASSLRRGGTRNEKLFF
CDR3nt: TGTGCCAGCAGCTTACGTCGTGGCGGGACGAGAAATGAAAAACTGTTTTTT

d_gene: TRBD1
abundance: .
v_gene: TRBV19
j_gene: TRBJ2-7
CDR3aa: CASSPDRVSYEQYF
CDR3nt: TGTGCCAGTAGCCCGGACAGGGTATCCTACGAGCAGTACTTC

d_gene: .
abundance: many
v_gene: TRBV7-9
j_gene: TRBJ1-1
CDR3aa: CASSYPRGTEAFF
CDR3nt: TGTGCCAGCAGCTATCCTCGGGGAACTGAAGCTTTCTTT

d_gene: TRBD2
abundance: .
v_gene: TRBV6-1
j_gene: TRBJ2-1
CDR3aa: CASSRLAANSYNEQFF
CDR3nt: TGTGCCAGCAGTCGGCTAGCGGCCAACTCCTACAATGAGCAGTTCTTC

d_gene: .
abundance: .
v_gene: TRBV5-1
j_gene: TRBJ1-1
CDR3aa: CASSLRPADNNEGFF
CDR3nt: TGCGCCAGCAGCTTACGTCCGGCAGATAACAATGAAGGTTTCTTT

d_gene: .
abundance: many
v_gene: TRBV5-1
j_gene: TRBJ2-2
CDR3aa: CASSQAGVTSGELFF
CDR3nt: TGCGCCAGCAGTCAGGCAGGGGTGACATCCGGGGAGCTGTTTTTT

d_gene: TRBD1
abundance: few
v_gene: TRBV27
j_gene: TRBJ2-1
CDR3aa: CASSLLDRVQDNEQFF
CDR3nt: TGTGCCAGCAGTTTACTCGACAGGGTACAAGACAATGAGCAGTTCTTC

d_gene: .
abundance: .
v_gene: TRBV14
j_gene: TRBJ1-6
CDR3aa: CASSQVGGVSSPLHF
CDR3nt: TGTGCCAGCAGCCAAGTTGGAGGGGTTAGTTCACCCCTCCACTTT

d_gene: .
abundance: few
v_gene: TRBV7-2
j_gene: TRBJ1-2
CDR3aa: CASSFRGADYGYTF
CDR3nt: TGTGCCAGCAGCTTTCGGGGGGCCGACTATGGCTACACCTTC

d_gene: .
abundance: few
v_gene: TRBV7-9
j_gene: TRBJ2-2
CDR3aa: CASSPHRVSNTGELFF
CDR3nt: TGTGCCAGCAGCCCGCACAGGGTCTCTAACACCGGGGAGCTGTTTTTT

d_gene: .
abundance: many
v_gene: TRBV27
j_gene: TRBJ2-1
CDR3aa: CASSLRGGSYNEQFF
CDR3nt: TGTGCCAGCAGTTTACGAGGGGGCTCCTACAATGAGCAGTTCTTC

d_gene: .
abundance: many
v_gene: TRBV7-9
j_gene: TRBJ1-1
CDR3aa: CASSFTIGNTEAFF
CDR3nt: TGTGCCAGCAGCTTCACTATTGGGAACACTGAAGCTTTCTTT

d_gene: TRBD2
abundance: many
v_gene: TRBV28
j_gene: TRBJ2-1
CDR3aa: CASSMVAGGFYNEQFF
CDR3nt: TGTGCCAGCAGTATGGTAGCGGGAGGGTTCTACAATGAGCAGTTCTTC

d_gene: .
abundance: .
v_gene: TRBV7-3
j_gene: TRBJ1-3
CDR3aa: CASSPGEGDGNTIYF
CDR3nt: TGTGCCAGCAGCCCAGGGGAGGGGGACGGAAACACCATATATTTT

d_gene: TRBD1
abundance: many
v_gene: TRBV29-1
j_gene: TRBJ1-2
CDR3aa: CSVRQGLLYGYTF
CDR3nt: TGCAGCGTCCGACAGGGTTTACTCTATGGCTACACCTTC

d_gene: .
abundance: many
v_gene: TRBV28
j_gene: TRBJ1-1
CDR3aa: CASRLRTGRNTEAFF
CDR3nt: TGTGCCAGCAGGCTGCGAACAGGAAGAAACACTGAAGCTTTCTTT

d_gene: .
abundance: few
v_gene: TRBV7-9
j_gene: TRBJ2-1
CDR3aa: CASSSPVSGDYNEQFF
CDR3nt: TGTGCCAGCAGCTCCCCCGTGAGCGGCGATTACAATGAGCAGTTCTTC

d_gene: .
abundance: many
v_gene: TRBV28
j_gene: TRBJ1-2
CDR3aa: CASTGGEQESINYGYTF
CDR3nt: TGTGCCAGCACCGGGGGGGAACAGGAGTCTATTAACTATGGCTACACCTTC

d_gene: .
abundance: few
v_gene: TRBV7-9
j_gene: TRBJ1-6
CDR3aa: CASSSSAISPLRF
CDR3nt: TGTGCCAGCAGCTCGTCGGCTATTTCACCCCTCCGCTTT

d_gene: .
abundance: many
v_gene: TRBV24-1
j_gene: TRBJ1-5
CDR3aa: CATSDYSNQPQHF
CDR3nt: TGTGCCACCAGTGATTACAGCAATCAGCCCCAGCATTTT

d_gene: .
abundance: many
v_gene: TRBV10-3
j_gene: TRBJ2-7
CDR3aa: CAISGGGGTYEQYF
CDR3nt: TGTGCCATCAGTGGAGGGGGGGGGACCTACGAGCAGTACTTC

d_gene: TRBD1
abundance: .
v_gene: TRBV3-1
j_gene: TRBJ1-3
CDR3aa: CASSEGTGSLGIGTIYF
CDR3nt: TGTGCCAGCAGCGAAGGGACAGGGTCTTTGGGGATCGGCACCATATATTTT

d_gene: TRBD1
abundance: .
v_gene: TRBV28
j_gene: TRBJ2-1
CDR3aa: CASRPTGQGANNEQFF
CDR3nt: TGTGCCAGCAGACCCACGGGACAGGGGGCGAACAATGAGCAGTTCTTC

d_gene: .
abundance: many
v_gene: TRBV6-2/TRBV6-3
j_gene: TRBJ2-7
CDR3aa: CASSDNFIYSYEQYF
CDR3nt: TGTGCCAGCAGTGATAACTTCATCTACTCCTACGAGCAGTACTTC

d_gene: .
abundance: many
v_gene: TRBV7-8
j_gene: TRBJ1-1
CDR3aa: CASRGSSPKDTEAFF
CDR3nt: TGTGCCAGCAGGGGGTCAAGCCCGAAGGACACTGAAGCTTTCTTT

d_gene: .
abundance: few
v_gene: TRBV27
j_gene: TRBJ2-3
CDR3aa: CASSPGTDTDTQYF
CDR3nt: TGTGCCAGCAGCCCCGGGACGGACACAGATACGCAGTATTTT

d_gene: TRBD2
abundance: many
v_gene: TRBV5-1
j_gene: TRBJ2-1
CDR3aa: CASSLDTSGSGAYNEQFF
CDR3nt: TGCGCCAGCAGCTTGGACACTAGCGGGAGTGGGGCCTACAATGAGCAGTTCTTC

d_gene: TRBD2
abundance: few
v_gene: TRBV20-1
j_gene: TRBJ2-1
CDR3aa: CSASLIAGVNWNEQFF
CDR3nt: TGCAGTGCTAGCCTCATAGCGGGAGTTAATTGGAATGAGCAGTTCTTC

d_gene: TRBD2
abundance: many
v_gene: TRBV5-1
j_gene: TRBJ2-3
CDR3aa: CASTTSVTSVDTDTQYF
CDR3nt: TGCGCCAGCACAACGTCAGTGACTAGCGTGGACACAGATACGCAGTATTTT

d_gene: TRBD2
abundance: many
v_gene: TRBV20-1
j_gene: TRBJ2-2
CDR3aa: CSAVPGLALLYTGELFF
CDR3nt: TGCAGTGCCGTTCCGGGACTAGCCCTACTATACACCGGGGAGCTGTTTTTT

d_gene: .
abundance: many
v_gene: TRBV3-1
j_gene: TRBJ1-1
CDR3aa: CASSQDQIEAFF
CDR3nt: TGTGCCAGCAGCCAAGACCAGATTGAAGCTTTCTTT

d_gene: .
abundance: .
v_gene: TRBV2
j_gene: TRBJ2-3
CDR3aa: CASSEGGPFTDTQYF
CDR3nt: TGTGCCAGCAGTGAAGGTGGACCGTTTACAGATACGCAGTATTTT

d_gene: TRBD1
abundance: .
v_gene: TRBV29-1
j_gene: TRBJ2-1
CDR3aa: CSAAGTGVAAPYNEQFF
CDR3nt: TGCAGCGCCGCCGGGACAGGGGTAGCGGCCCCCTACAATGAGCAGTTCTTC

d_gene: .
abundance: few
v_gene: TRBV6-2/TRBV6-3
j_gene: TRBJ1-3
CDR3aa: CASSYPRDNNGNTIYF
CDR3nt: TGTGCCAGCAGTTATCCTCGGGACAACAACGGAAACACCATATATTTT